These 25 T cell receptor beta chains share one sample of origin, sequenced in a study of T cells in Graves' hyperthyroidism and ophthalmopathy. From RNA transcripts, TCR beta CDR3 regions were amplified. The HTBI set primed first-round TCR CDR3 RT-PCR. In TCRdb, the multiplex PCR reads were re-called with MiXCR into one record per CDR3 protein. The sample shows around 190,000 distinct CDR3 sequences, about a sixth of them seen only once. Sequencing was performed on blood. The source is a woman aged 45-59 years with Graves' hyperthyroidism.

The chain employs TRBV20-1 and TRBJ2-5; 9 bases line up with TRBD2. Germline V gives CDR1 DFQATT, CDR2 SNEGSKA (reference sequence). The CDR3 totals 14 residues. J was trimmed by 4 bases and V by 6 bases; bases with no gene match: 9. In nucleotides, the CDR3 is TGCAGTGCAGAACCGGGACTAGCCCTAGAGACCCAGTACTTC. As protein: CSAEPGLALETQYF.

This clonotype was seen at least ten times. The chain's CDR3 is CASSLPTSGSPGSYNEQFF. The CDR3 DNA reads as TGTGCCAGCAGCCTCCCGACTAGCGGGAGTCCGGGCTCCTACAATGAGCAGTTCTTC. The chain has TRBV7-9 and TRBJ2-1; 12 bases line up with TRBD2. V dropped 5 bases and J dropped 0; count of bases not matched to a gene: 11. CDR3 length: 19 residues. Germline CDR1 is SEHNR and CDR2 is FQNEAQ (reference sequence).

This clonotype occurred many times. This chain links TRBV27 with TRBJ1-1; 11 nucleotides align to TRBD1. The junction had 8 bases not matched to a gene; V was cut back by 5 bases and J by 6 bases. The CDR3 runs to 15 residues. Germline CDR1 and CDR2: MNHEY and SMNVEV (reference sequence). This CDR3 reads CASSPDRGLQAEAFF. The DNA for the CDR3 is TGTGCCAGCAGTCCGGACAGGGGGCTCCAGGCTGAAGCTTTCTTT.

In regard to this clonotype: A much larger clone differs by one base, so this may be a read error. This chain uses TRBV5-1 with TRBJ2-7; D is unresolved. The germline V gene encodes CDR1 SGHRS and CDR2 YFSETQ. V lost 5 bases, J lost 3 bases, and 12 bases lay in between. The CDR3 length is 13 residues. Here the CDR3 reads CASSVDLVYEQYF. CDR3 DNA sequence: TGCGCCAGCAGTGTTGATTTGGTCTACGAGCAGTACTTC.

There are many counts of this clonotype. V and J are TRBV28 and TRBJ2-7, with 7 bases aligning to TRBD2. J lost 2 bases, V lost 6 bases, and 7 bases had no gene match. CDR3 length: 14 residues. The germline gives CDR1 MDHEN, CDR2 SYDVKM. The CDR3 sequence: CASSPGRVPYEQYF. As DNA, the CDR3 is TGTGCCAGCAGCCCGGGGAGGGTTCCCTACGAGCAGTACTTC. Complete variable domain (other parts from reference TRBV28 and TRBJ2-7): DVKVTQSSRYLVKRTGEKVFLECVQDMDHENMFWYRQDPGLGLRLIYFSYDVKMKEKGDIPEGYSVSREKKERFSLILESASTNQTSMYLCASSPGRVPYEQYFGPGTRLTVT.

This clonotype was seen repeatedly, ten times or more. The V call is TRBV5-1, the J call TRBJ2-3; 11 bases agree with TRBD2. Losses at the gene ends were 4 bases for V and 0 bases for J; bases not matched to a gene: 4. This CDR3 comprises 16 residues. The V gene's germline CDR1 is SGHRS and CDR2 YFSETQ. The CDR3 protein is CASSQGLAASTDTQYF. CDR3 in DNA: TGCGCCAGCAGCCAGGGACTAGCGGCTAGCACAGATACGCAGTATTTT.

In its sample, this clonotype was seen many times. The rearrangement uses TRBV7-9 and TRBJ2-4; D not resolved. The germline CDR1 and CDR2 sequences are SEHNR and FQNEAQ (reference sequence). Trimming took 1 base from V and 7 from J, leaving 8 bases between them. This CDR3 spans 13 amino acids. The CDR3 region is CASSLGLMNIQYF. In DNA form, the CDR3 reads TGTGCCAGCAGCTTAGGCCTAATGAACATTCAGTACTTC.

The rearrangement links TRBV7-9 to TRBJ1-4; D possibly corresponds to TRBD1 (5 bases). The CDR3 contains 17 residues. V was pared by 1 base and J by 5 bases, with 17 bases between. Germline loops: CDR1 SEHNR, CDR2 FQNEAQ (reference sequence). The CDR3 bases are TGTGCCAGCAGCTTAGAAACAGGAGAGGGATGGAATGAAAAACTGTTTTTT. Translated: CASSLETGEGWNEKLFF. The entire variable domain, with the rest obtained from reference TRBV7-9 and TRBJ1-4, is as follows: DTGVSQNPRHKITKRGQNVTFRCDPISEHNRLYWYRQTLGQGPEFLTYFQNEAQLEKSRLLSDRFSAERPKGSFSTLEIQRTEQGDSAMYLCASSLETGEGWNEKLFFGSGTQLSVL.

This clonotype has only a few counts. The chain carries TRBV19 and TRBJ1-2, with 9 bases matching TRBD1. Unmatched junction bases numbered 6, after V lost 3 bases and J lost 4 bases. Germline V gene sequence: CDR1 LNHDA, CDR2 SQIVND (reference sequence). The CDR3 has 15 amino acids. CDR3 sequence (DNA): TGTGCCAGTAGTATTACTACAGGGGGCCTCTATGGCTACACCTTC. Its translation is CASSITTGGLYGYTF.

In this sample, this clonotype turned up a few times. The chain carries TRBV7-2 and TRBJ1-2, with D possibly TRBD1 on 6 matching bases. V lost 4 bases to trimming and J lost 2 bases, with 26 bases between them. CDR1 and CDR2 (germline): SGHTA, FQGNSA. This CDR3 comprises 19 residues. CDR3 bases: TGTGCCAGCAGCTCCCCCCTTAGAGGACAGATTCCTCCAAACTATGGCTACACCTTC. The encoded protein is CASSSPLRGQIPPNYGYTF.

This clonotype was seen many times. The chain links TRBV30 to TRBJ2-1, with D hard to call. Trimming pared 0 bases from V and 5 bases from J, leaving 8 bases between. Germline V gene lookup returns CDR1 GTSNPN and CDR2 SVGIG (reference sequence). This CDR3 is 13 amino acids long. The CDR3 DNA reads as TGTGCCTGGAGTGTGTTCAGTGACAATGAGCAGTTCTTC. As protein: CAWSVFSDNEQFF.

The V gene is TRBV12-3 or TRBV12-4, the J gene TRBJ2-1, with D perhaps TRBD1 or TRBD2 (5 bases each). CDR3 length: 13 residues. The V gene lost 7 bases and the J gene lost 7 bases, with 14 bases spanning the gap. The chain's CDR3 is CASKWDLGNEQFF. CDR3 DNA: TGTGCCAGCAAATGGGACCTGGGAAATGAGCAGTTCTTC.

The chain recombines TRBV2 with TRBJ1-1; 7 nucleotides agree with TRBD1. The CDR3 contains 15 residues. The germline CDR1 and CDR2 sequences are SNHLY and FYNNEI. V dropped 6 bases and J dropped 0; count of bases not matched to a gene: 7. The CDR3 reads CASSSMTGMNTEAFF. CDR3 sequence (DNA): TGTGCCAGCAGCAGCATGACAGGGATGAACACTGAAGCTTTCTTT.

This clonotype was counted many times. This sequence joins TRBV5-1 and TRBJ2-1, with 9 bases that match TRBD2. Unmatched junction bases numbered 4, after V lost 0 bases and J lost 6 bases. CDR1 SGHRS and CDR2 YFSETQ come from the germline V gene. This CDR3 has 15 amino acids. In DNA form, the CDR3 reads TGCGCCAGCAGCTTGGAGGTTAGCGGGAGCAATGAGCAGTTCTTC. Translating gives CASSLEVSGSNEQFF.

This clonotype was found many times. This sequence joins TRBV12-3 or TRBV12-4 and TRBJ2-2; the D gene is possibly TRBD2 (6 bases). The germline V and J ends were trimmed by 4 bases and 2 bases, with 14 bases remaining between them. The CDR3 is 16 residues long. In nucleotides, the CDR3 is TGTGCCAGCAGTTATGGGGTCGGGGGAAACACCGGGGAGCTGTTTTTT. Protein: CASSYGVGGNTGELFF.

This clonotype came up a few times. This sequence joins TRBV5-1 and TRBJ2-5; 8 bases map to TRBD2. The length of the CDR3 is 16 residues. Germline trimming cut 0 bases from V and 4 bases from J; bases unmatched to any gene: 8. Germline loops: CDR1 SGHRS, CDR2 YFSETQ. The CDR3 is CASSLAVTGGGETQYF. As DNA, the CDR3 is TGCGCCAGCAGCTTGGCCGTCACGGGAGGGGGAGAGACCCAGTACTTC.

J is TRBJ1-4 and V is TRBV12-3 or TRBV12-4; D gene uncertain. The CDR3 consists of 16 residues. The ends were cut back, 5 bases at V and 7 bases at J, with 20 bases in the middle. CDR3 nucleotide sequence: TGTGCCAGCAGTCAGTCCGGTGGTCGATCTAGTGAAAAACTGTTTTTT. Translation: CASSQSGGRSSEKLFF.

This chain connects TRBV12-5 to TRBJ2-1, with a weak D call TRBD2 (6 bases). This CDR3 comprises 14 residues. Germline V gene sequence: CDR1 LGHNT, CDR2 FRNRAP. With 4 bases removed from V and 4 bases from J, the gap between germline ends came to 11 bases. This CDR3 reads CASGSGTLYNEQFF. The CDR3 nucleotides read TGTGCTAGTGGTTCCGGGACTCTGTACAATGAGCAGTTCTTC. Combining the CDR3 with reference TRBV12-5 and TRBJ2-1 gives the whole variable domain DARVTQTPRHKVTEMGQEVTMRCQPILGHNTVFWYRQTMMQGLELLAYFRNRAPLDDSGMPKDRFSAEMPDATLATLKIQPSEPRDSAVYFCASGSGTLYNEQFFGPGTRLTVL.

This clonotype was counted only a few times. The chain couples TRBV28 to TRBJ2-7, with TRBD2 identical over 8 bases. CDR3 size: 20 residues. Per germline, CDR1 MDHEN and CDR2 SYDVKM. V trimming: 8 bases; J trimming: 2 bases; junction bases outside the gene matches: 26. The CDR3 is CASSPFQAGLAGGLTYEQYF. The CDR3 region has the DNA TGTGCCAGCTCACCTTTTCAGGCGGGTCTCGCGGGAGGCCTTACCTACGAGCAGTACTTC. The variable domain in full, completed from reference TRBV28 and TRBJ2-7, reads DVKVTQSSRYLVKRTGEKVFLECVQDMDHENMFWYRQDPGLGLRLIYFSYDVKMKEKGDIPEGYSVSREKKERFSLILESASTNQTSMYLCASSPFQAGLAGGLTYEQYFGPGTRLTVT.

This clonotype was seen repeatedly, ten times or more. The chain has TRBV7-6 and TRBJ1-3, with no clear D. The CDR3 spans 17 residues. The V gene's germline CDR1 is SGHVS and CDR2 FNYEAQ. Trimming took 5 bases from V and 0 from J, leaving 17 bases between them. The CDR3 sequence: CASSRNTGRVSGNTIYF. The CDR3 region has the DNA TGTGCCAGCAGCCGCAACACTGGTCGGGTCTCTGGAAACACCATATATTTT.

In its sample, this clonotype was seen a few times. The chain has TRBV20-1 and TRBJ2-7, with D tentatively TRBD1 (6 bases). The germline V gene encodes CDR1 DFQATT and CDR2 SNEGSKA (reference sequence). This CDR3 contains 13 residues. Trimming pared 7 bases from V and 0 bases from J, leaving 13 bases between. CDR3 sequence: CSGNRDNSYEQYF. DNA of the CDR3: TGCAGTGGGAACCGGGACAACTCCTACGAGCAGTACTTC.

This clonotype was counted between two and nine times. V gene TRBV10-3 combines with J gene TRBJ1-2, with 7 bases identical to TRBD1. J gave up 0 bases and V 5 bases, and 3 bases lay outside the gene matches. This CDR3 spans 14 amino acids. Germline V gives CDR1 ENHRY, CDR2 SYGVKD. The CDR3 DNA reads as TGTGCCATCAGTCCGGGACAGACTAACTATGGCTACACCTTC. It translates to CAISPGQTNYGYTF.

This clonotype was found a few times. The rearrangement links TRBV12-3 or TRBV12-4 to TRBJ2-1; either TRBD1 or TRBD2 may fit D (5 bases each). The CDR3 extends over 16 amino acids. Trimming left V 4 bases short and J 0 bases short, with 13 bases between. For the CDR3, the DNA is TGTGCCAGCAGTTCGTTTGGGGGAAGCTCCTACAATGAGCAGTTCTTC. Protein: CASSSFGGSSYNEQFF.

The sample holds many counts of this clonotype. This chain links TRBV6-7 with TRBJ1-1; no clear D gene. TRBV6-7 is treated as an ORF (open reading frame) with a function not yet certain. The V end lost 7 bases, the J end lost 6 bases, and 15 bases lay between the germline ends. There are 13 residues in the CDR3. CDR3 bases: TGTGCCAGCATAAACCTCCGAGGTGCTGAAGCTTTCTTT. Translated: CASINLRGAEAFF.

The rearrangement uses TRBV7-6 and TRBJ2-3; TRBD2 matches 8 bases. Germline loops: CDR1 SGHVS, CDR2 FNYEAQ. Trimming took 9 bases from V and 4 from J; bases not matched to a gene: 6. The CDR3 loop spans 13 amino acids. In nucleotides, the CDR3 is TGTGCCAGTGGACTAGCCCGCTCAGATACGCAGTATTTT. Its protein is CASGLARSDTQYF.